These T cell receptor beta chains were read from a single sample in a study of immune cell composition in non-small cell lung cancer. Only in-frame clones appear in the TCRdb table, and some are missing; sequencing was by immunoSEQ multiplex PCR. Altogether approximately 6,800 clones are present, 75% to 80% being singletons, with the ten largest covering 6.3%. The sequenced sample consisted of non-adjacent lung tissue. The receptors were gathered from a human donor with non-small cell lung cancer. Each CDR3 is given without its conserved first and last residue.

15 | TRBV11-2 | ASSLASNLLAKNIQY
11 | TRBV7-2 | ASSLQLYNEQF
14 | TRBV12-5 | ASGGSTGPFNEKLF
11 | TRBV30 | AWIPRGARSYT
11 | TRBV2 | ASSIDREGEQY
16 | TRBV5-1 | ASTRGGDRSSSGNTIY
11 | TRBV5-1 | ASSEQGQETQY
11 | TRBV30 | AWSLASGNTIY
11 | TRBV5-5 | ASSEDRYGEAF
12 | TRBV19 | ASSIQRANYGYT
14 | TRBV21-1 | ASSKAQGTFSYEQY
13 | TRBV7-2 | ASSLPGLGEETQY
12 | TRBV7-9 | ASSLEGGSYEQY
16 | TRBV28 | ASSFGTSGRALSGELF
13 | TRBV5-1 | ASNRGRVNTGELF
10 | TRBV15 | ATSRGEAEAF
14 | TRBV7-8 | ASSLQSGRSGDTQY
13 | TRBV7-8 | ASSLSAGGTDTQY
13 | TRBV13 | ASSLEGDPNYGYT
14 | TRBV27 | ASGNPRRGFNEKLF
9 | TRBV7-9 | ASSVLTEAF
15 | TRBV28 | ASSPAPMDRDQETQY
13 | TRBV5-1 | ASSPDRRYQETQY
12 | TRBV6-5 | ASSYSPGERIQY
12 | TRBV7-6 | ASSFYSGQETQY
12 | TRBV27 | ASKREGYSYEQY
9 | TRBV30 | AWTGKNIQY
12 | TRBV28 | ASTRHSGANVLT
15 | TRBV11-2 | ASSFQPGTESNYGYT
13 | TRBV6-5 | ASSWGGVGTDTQY
12 | TRBV10-1 | ASSGPGLAAEQF
14 | TRBV19 | ASSARLAGEVDTQY
15 | TRBV14 | ASSSNRAGGPSYEQY
10 | TRBV29-1 | SVNRGNHEQY
14 | TRBV10-3 | AISEELAGGHNEQF
15 | TRBV18 | ASSPVPPGGRDYGYT
13 | TRBV2 | ASGQGAVTNEKLF
12 | TRBV11-2 | ASSPTHRASPLH
11 | TRBV6-1 | ASSEVWGQPQH
11 | TRBV5-1 | ASSFGDGNTIY
10 | TRBV6-5 | ASSTGNTEAF
13 | TRBV6-1 | ASSEVGGVQETQY
12 | TRBV6-5 | ASSYRGVNQPQH
15 | TRBV12-5 | ASGSPGATPGGETQY
9 | TRBV7-9 | ASSGSGEQY
15 | TRBV7-9 | ASSLPGQGSSYNEQF
9 | TRBV27 | ASSLHNEQF
12 | TRBV30 | AWSGGSLLPEAF
13 | TRBV7-3 | ASSLDQLAEDTQY
12 | TRBV10-1 | ASSPGLSSGELF
13 | TRBV7-9 | ASSLGTARNQPQH